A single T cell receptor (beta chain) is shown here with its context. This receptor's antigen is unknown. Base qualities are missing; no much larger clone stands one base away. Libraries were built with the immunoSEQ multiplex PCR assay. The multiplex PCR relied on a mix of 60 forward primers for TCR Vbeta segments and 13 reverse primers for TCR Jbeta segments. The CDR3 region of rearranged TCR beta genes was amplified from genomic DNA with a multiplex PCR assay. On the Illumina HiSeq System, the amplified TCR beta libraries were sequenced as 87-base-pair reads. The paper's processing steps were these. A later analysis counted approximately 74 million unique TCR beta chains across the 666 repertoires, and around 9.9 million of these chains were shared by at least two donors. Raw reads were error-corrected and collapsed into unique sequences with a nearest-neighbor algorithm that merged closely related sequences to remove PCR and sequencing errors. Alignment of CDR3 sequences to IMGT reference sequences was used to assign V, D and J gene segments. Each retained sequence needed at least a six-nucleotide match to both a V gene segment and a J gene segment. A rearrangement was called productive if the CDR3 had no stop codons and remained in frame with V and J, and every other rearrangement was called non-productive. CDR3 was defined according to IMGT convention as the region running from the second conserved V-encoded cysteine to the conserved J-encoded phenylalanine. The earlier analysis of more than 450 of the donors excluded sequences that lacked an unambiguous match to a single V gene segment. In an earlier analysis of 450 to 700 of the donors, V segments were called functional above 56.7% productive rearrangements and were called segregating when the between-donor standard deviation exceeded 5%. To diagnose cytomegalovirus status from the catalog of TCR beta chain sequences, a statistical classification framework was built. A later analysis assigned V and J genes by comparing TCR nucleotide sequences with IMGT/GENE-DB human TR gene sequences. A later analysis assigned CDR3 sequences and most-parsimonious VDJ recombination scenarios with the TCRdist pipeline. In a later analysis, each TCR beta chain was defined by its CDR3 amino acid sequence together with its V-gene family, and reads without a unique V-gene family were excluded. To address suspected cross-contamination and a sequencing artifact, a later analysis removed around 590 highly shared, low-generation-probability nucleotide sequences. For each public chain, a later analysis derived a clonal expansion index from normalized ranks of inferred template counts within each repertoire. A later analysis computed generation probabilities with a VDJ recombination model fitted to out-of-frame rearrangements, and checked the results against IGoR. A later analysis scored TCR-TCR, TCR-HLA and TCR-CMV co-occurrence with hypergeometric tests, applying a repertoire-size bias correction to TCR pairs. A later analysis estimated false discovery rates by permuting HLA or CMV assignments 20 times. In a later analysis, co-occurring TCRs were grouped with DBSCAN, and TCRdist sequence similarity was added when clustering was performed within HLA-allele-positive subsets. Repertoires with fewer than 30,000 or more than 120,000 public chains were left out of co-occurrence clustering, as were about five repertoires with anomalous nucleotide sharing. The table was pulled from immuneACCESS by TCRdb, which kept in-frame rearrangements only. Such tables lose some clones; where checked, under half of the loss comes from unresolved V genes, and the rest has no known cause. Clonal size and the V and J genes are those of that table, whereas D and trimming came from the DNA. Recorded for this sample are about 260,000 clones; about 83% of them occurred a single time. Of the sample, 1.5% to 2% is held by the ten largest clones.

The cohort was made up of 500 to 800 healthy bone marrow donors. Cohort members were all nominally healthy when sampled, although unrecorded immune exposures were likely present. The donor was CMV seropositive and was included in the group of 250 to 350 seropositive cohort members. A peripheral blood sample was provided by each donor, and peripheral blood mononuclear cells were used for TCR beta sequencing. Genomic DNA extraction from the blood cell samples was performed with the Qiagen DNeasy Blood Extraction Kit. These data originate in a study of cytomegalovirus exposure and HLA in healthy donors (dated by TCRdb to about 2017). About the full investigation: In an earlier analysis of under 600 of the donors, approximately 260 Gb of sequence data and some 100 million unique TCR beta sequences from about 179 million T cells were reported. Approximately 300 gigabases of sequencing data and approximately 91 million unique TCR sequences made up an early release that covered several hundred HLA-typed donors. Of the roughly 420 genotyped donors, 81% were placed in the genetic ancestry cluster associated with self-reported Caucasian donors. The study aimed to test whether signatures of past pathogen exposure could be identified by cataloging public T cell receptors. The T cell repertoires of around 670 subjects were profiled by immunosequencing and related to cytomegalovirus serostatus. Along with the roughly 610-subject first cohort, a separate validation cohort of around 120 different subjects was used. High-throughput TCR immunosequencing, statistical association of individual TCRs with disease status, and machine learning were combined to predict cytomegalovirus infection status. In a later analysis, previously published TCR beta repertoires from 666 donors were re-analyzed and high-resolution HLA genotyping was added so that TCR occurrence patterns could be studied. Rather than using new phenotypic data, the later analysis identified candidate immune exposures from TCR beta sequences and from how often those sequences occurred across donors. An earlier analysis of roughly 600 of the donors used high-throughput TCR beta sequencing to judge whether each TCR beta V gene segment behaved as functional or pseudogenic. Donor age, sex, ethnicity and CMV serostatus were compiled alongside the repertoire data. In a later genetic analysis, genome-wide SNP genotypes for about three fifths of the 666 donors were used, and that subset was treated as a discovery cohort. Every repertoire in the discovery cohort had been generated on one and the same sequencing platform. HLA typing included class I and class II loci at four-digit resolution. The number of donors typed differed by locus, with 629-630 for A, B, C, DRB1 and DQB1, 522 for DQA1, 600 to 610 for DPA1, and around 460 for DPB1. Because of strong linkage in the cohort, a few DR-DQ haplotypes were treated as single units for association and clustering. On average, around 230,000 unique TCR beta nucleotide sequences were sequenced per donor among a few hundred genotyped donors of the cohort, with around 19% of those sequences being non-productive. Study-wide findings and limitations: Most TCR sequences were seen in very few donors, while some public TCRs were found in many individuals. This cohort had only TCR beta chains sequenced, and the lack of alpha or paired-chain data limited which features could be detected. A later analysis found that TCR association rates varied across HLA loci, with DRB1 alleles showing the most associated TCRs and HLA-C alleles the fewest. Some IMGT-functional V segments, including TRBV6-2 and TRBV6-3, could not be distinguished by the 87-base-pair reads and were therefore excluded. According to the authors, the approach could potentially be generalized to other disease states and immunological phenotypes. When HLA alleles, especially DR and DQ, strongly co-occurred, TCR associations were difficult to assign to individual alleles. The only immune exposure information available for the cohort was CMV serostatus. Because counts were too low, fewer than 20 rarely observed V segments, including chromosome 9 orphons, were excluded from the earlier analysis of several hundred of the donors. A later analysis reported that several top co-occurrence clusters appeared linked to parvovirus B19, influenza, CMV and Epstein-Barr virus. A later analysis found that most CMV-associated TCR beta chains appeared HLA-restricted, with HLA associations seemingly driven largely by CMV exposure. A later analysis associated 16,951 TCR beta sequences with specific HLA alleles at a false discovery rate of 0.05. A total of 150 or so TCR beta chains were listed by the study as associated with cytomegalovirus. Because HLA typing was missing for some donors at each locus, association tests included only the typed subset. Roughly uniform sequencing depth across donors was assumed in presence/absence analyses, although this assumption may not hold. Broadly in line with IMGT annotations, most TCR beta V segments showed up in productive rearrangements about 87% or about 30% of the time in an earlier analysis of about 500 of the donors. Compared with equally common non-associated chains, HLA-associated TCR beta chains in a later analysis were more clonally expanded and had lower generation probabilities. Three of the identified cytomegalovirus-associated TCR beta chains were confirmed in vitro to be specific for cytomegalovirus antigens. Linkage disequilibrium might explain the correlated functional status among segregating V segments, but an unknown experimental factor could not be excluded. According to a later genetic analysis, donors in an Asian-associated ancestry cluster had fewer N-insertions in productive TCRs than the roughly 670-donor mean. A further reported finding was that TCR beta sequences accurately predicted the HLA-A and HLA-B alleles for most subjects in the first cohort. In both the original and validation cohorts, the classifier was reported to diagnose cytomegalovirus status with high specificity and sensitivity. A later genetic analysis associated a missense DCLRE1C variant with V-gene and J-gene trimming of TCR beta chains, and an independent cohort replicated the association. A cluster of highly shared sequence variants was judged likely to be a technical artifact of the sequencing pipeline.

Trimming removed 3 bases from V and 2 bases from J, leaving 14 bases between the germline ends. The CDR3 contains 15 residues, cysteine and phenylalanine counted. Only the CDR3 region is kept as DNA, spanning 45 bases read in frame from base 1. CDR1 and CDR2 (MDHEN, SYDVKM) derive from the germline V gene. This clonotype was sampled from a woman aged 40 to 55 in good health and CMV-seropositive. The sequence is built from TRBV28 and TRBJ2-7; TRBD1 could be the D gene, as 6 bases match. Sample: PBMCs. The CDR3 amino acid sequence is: CASSFLSDRTYEQYF. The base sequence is TGTGCCAGCAGTTTCTTATCGGACAGAACCTACGAGCAGTACTTC. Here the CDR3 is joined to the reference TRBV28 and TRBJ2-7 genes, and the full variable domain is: DVKVTQSSRYLVKRTGEKVFLECVQDMDHENMFWYRQDPGLGLRLIYFSYDVKMKEKGDIPEGYSVSREKKERFSLILESASTNQTSMYLCASSFLSDRTYEQYFGPGTRLTVT.